This T cell receptor beta chain emerged from a study of post-analysis software for immune sequencing data. Study summary: Relapsing-remitting, secondary progressive and progressive-relapsing multiple sclerosis were all included among the disease courses.

Each TCR beta cDNA library carried unique molecular identifiers. A population of about 1 to 11 million T cells gave rise to about half a million cDNA molecules. TCRdb ran MiXCR on the PCR reads and lists one entry per CDR3 protein. Among about 180,000 distinct CDR3 sequences, about 32% were seen once, and the ten largest hold approximately 1.5%. Notes on the study in general: Patients showed TRBV5-6, TRBV5-1 and TRBV20-1 among roughly 5 TRBV segments more frequent than in controls. Co-batched samples clustered tightly together by F measure. Controls' normalized Chao1 diversity significantly exceeded that of multiple sclerosis patients.

This clonotype occurred a few times. Its specificity is not known. The V and J ends lost 2 bases and 1 base, in that order; junction bases with no gene match: 1. Looked up from germline, CDR1 is KGHSH and CDR2 is LQKENI. CDR3 length: 14 amino acids. V usage is TRBV18 and J usage is TRBJ1-1, with TRBD1 matching over 7 bases. The sequence was obtained from a girl between 5 and 17 years old with multiple sclerosis. The sequenced sample was blood. The CDR3 DNA is TGTGCCAGCTCACCAGGACAGGAGAACACTGAAGCTTTCTTT. It encodes CASSPGQENTEAFF.